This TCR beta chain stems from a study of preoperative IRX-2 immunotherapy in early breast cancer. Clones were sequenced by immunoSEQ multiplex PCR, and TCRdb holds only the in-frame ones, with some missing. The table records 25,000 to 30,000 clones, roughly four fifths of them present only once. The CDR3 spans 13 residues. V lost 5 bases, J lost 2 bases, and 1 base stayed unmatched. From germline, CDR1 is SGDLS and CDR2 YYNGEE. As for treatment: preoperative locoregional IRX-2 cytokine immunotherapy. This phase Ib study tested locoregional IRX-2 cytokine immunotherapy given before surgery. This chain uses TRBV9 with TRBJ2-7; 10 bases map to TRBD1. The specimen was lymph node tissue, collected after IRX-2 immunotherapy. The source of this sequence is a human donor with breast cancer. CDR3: CASSGQGAYEQYF. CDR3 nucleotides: TGTGCCAGCAGTGGACAGGGGGCCTACGAGCAGTACTTC.